Below, 19 T cell receptor beta chains from the same sample are listed, as sequenced in a study of T cells in Graves' hyperthyroidism and ophthalmopathy. RNA transcripts were the template for amplifying TCR beta CDR3 regions. A first-round RT-PCR of the TCR CDR3 used the HTBI primer set. Each CDR3 protein gets one entry after TCRdb re-called the multiplex PCR reads with MiXCR. The profile shows hundreds of thousands of distinct CDR3 sequences, 15% to 20% of them singletons. Sequencing was carried out using blood. These receptors came from a woman in her twenties or thirties with Graves' hyperthyroidism.

CDR3 bases: TGTGCCAGTAGTCTCCTAGGACAGGGGGCTCCTACAAGCTATGGCTACACCTTC. Translated, it gives CASSLLGQGAPTSYGYTF. The rearrangement links TRBV19 to TRBJ1-2; 11 nucleotides agree with TRBD1. V shed 5 bases and J 4 bases; nucleotides not matched to a gene: 15. Germline V gene lookup returns CDR1 LNHDA and CDR2 SQIVND (reference sequence). This CDR3 spans 18 amino acids.

This clonotype appeared many times. The chain is built from TRBV20-1 and TRBJ2-3; TRBD2 matches at 10 bases. V lost 6 bases and J lost 4; bases outside the gene matches: 10. Germline assignment: CDR1 DFQATT and CDR2 SNEGSKA (reference sequence). The CDR3 spans 15 residues. As DNA, the CDR3 is TGCAGTGCAAGCGATAGCGGGAGGACCGCAGATACGCAGTATTTT. Protein: CSASDSGRTADTQYF.

This clonotype was observed many times. V gene TRBV11-2 combines with J gene TRBJ2-7, with 7 bases aligning to TRBD2. From germline, CDR1 is SGHAT and CDR2 FQNNGV. V shed 0 bases, J shed 3 bases, and the junction held 17 bases outside the gene matches. This CDR3 has 19 amino acids. Written as DNA, the CDR3 is TGTGCCAGCAGCTTAGATAGGTCCCCCCCTTCCGGGAGGAACTACGAGCAGTACTTC. Its translation: CASSLDRSPPSGRNYEQYF.

The genes are TRBV20-1 and TRBJ2-7, with 8 positions matching TRBD2. The germline CDR1 and CDR2 sequences are DFQATT and SNEGSKA (reference sequence). The V and J ends lost 2 bases and 2 bases, in that order; junction bases with no gene match: 5. The CDR3 runs 14 residues. The CDR3: CSARSGGNPYEQYF. The CDR3 DNA sequence: TGCAGTGCTAGATCGGGAGGGAACCCCTACGAGCAGTACTTC.

The chain carries TRBV15 and TRBJ2-7; 9 nucleotides line up with TRBD2. V was clipped by 6 bases and J by 3 bases; unmatched bases: 3. The CDR3 covers 13 residues. Germline V gene data show CDR1 as LNHNV and CDR2 as YYDKDF (reference sequence). CDR3 nucleotides: TGTGCCACCAGACCTAGCGGGAACTACGAGCAGTACTTC. Translated, it gives CATRPSGNYEQYF. Filled out from reference TRBV15 and TRBJ2-7, the complete variable domain reads DAMVIQNPRYQVTQFGKPVTLSCSQTLNHNVMYWYQQKSSQAPKLLFHYYDKDFNNEADTPDNFQSRRPNTSFCFLDIRSPGLGDTAMYLCATRPSGNYEQYFGPGTRLTVT.

This clonotype was detected many times. V gene TRBV29-1 combines with J gene TRBJ2-7; 11 nucleotides line up with TRBD1. The CDR3 runs 13 residues. The germline V gene encodes CDR1 SQVTM and CDR2 ANQGSEA. V shed 6 bases and J 3 bases; nucleotides not matched to a gene: 4. The CDR3 is CSVWTGGIYEQYF. The CDR3 DNA reads as TGCAGCGTGTGGACAGGGGGCATCTACGAGCAGTACTTC.

This clonotype was seen only a few times. The J gene is TRBJ2-7, the V gene TRBV5-1; 12 bases line up with TRBD2. CDR3 length: 18 residues. Unmatched junction bases numbered 11, after V lost 3 bases and J lost 1 base. CDR1 is SGHRS, CDR2 YFSETQ, per germline. The CDR3 coding sequence is TGCGCCAGCAGCTGGACTAGCGGGGCCTGGCCTCTATCCTACGAGCAGTACTTC. Protein: CASSWTSGAWPLSYEQYF.

This clonotype was seen a few times. The V call is TRBV28, the J call TRBJ2-1; 7 nucleotides align to TRBD2. The CDR3 spans 16 residues. CDR1 and CDR2 (germline): MDHEN, SYDVKM. V trimming: 7 bases; J trimming: 0 bases; junction bases outside the gene matches: 9. The CDR3 reads CASTLGLAASYNEQFF. CDR3 bases: TGTGCCAGCACCCTAGGTCTAGCGGCCTCCTACAATGAGCAGTTCTTC.

This clonotype was recorded many times. This chain joins TRBV7-9 and TRBJ2-5; a possible D gene is TRBD2 (5 bases). Germline V gene data show CDR1 as SEHNR and CDR2 as FQNEAQ (reference sequence). The CDR3 is made up of 15 amino acids. V was cut by 2 bases and J by 2 bases, with 12 bases left in between. The CDR3 bases are TGTGCCAGCAGCTTACGGCGGAGAGGGCAAGAGACCCAGTACTTC. Amino acids: CASSLRRRGQETQYF.

The chain is built from TRBV5-6 and TRBJ2-5; 11 bases match TRBD2. The V gene's germline CDR1 is SGHDT and CDR2 YYEEEE. V gave up 2 bases and J gave up 4 bases; unmatched junction bases: 4. This CDR3 contains 15 residues. For the CDR3, the DNA is TGTGCCAGCAGCTTTCGGACTAGCGGGCCAGAGACCCAGTACTTC. Translating gives CASSFRTSGPETQYF.

This clonotype has at least ten counts. This sequence joins TRBV6-2 or TRBV6-3 and TRBJ1-1; 7 positions match TRBD1. The CDR3 is made up of 15 amino acids. Germline loops: CDR1 MNHEY, CDR2 SVGEGT. With 6 bases clipped from V and 4 bases from J, the junction kept 11 bases outside the gene matches. CDR3 residues: CASRPDRSGGTEAFF. The CDR3 DNA reads TGTGCCAGCAGACCGGACAGGTCCGGCGGCACTGAAGCTTTCTTT.

In this sample, this clonotype turned up a few times. V is TRBV12-3 or TRBV12-4 and J is TRBJ2-2; a weak D match, TRBD2 (5 bases). V was clipped by 6 bases and J by 7 bases, with 15 bases between them. This CDR3 contains 14 residues. The CDR3 region is CASSPAGVHGELFF. The CDR3 DNA follows: TGTGCCAGCAGCCCAGCCGGGGTGCACGGGGAGCTGTTTTTT.

This clonotype was observed at least ten times. The chain combines TRBV11-3 with TRBJ2-7; TRBD1 agrees at 7 bases. The germline V gene has CDR1 SGHNT and CDR2 YENEEA. The CDR3 is 14 residues long. J was trimmed by 3 bases and V by 5 bases; bases with no gene match: 7. CDR3 in amino acids: CASSIRTGIYEQYF. The CDR3 region has the DNA TGTGCCAGCAGCATCCGGACAGGAATCTACGAGCAGTACTTC.

This clonotype was observed a handful of times. The chain has TRBV12-3 or TRBV12-4 and TRBJ2-7; D ambiguous. The CDR3 covers 14 residues. V lost 4 bases to trimming and J lost 2 bases, with 12 bases between them. The CDR3 protein is CASSSGQSPYEQYF. The CDR3, as DNA: TGTGCCAGCAGTTCCGGGCAGAGTCCCTACGAGCAGTACTTC.

This clonotype has at least ten counts. The chain carries TRBV5-1 and TRBJ2-7; no definite D call. Germline V gene lookup returns CDR1 SGHRS and CDR2 YFSETQ. The CDR3 runs 14 residues. V lost 0 bases and J lost 5, with 12 bases in between. Here the CDR3 DNA reads TGCGCCAGCAGCTTGGAAGGGCAGATGAACGAGCAGTACTTC. Protein: CASSLEGQMNEQYF.

This clonotype has a count of ten or more. The genes are TRBV27 and TRBJ2-1, with 9 bases aligning to TRBD2. The ends lost 3 bases at V and 7 bases at J; junction bases unmatched: 4. This CDR3 comprises 14 residues. CDR1 MNHEY and CDR2 SMNVEV come from the germline V gene (reference sequence). The CDR3 region is CASSFGLARNEQFF. DNA for the CDR3: TGTGCCAGCAGTTTTGGACTAGCGAGAAATGAGCAGTTCTTC.

This clonotype was seen at least ten times. The rearrangement links TRBV3-1 to TRBJ2-1, with D maybe TRBD2 (6 bases). V shed 4 bases and J shed 6 bases, with 16 bases lying between them. Germline values: CDR1 LGHDT, CDR2 YNNKEL (reference sequence). CDR3 length: 15 residues. DNA of the CDR3: TGTGCCAGCAGCCCCCGGGACTCCCTCCGCAATGAGCAGTTCTTC. This codes for CASSPRDSLRNEQFF.

In this sample, this clonotype turned up a few times. The chain is built from TRBV20-1 and TRBJ2-7; unclear D gene. Trimming cost V 0 bases and J 9 bases, with 9 bases left between them. The CDR3 runs to 11 residues. Per the germline V gene, CDR1 is DFQATT and CDR2 is SNEGSKA (reference sequence). The CDR3 reads CSARDSPWQYF. CDR3 nucleotides: TGCAGTGCTAGAGACAGCCCTTGGCAGTACTTC.

This clonotype was detected many times. J is TRBJ2-5 and V is TRBV7-9; no reliable D call. The CDR3 spans 12 residues. Germline V gene data show CDR1 as SEHNR and CDR2 as FQNEAQ (reference sequence). V shed 4 bases and J shed 5 bases, with 8 bases lying between them. The CDR3 nucleotides are TGTGCCAGCAGCTATTTTGAGGAGACCCAGTACTTC. Amino acids: CASSYFEETQYF.